The 10 T cell receptor beta chains below were found in one sample sequenced in a study of shared clonotypes between healthy human individuals. The table came from immunoSEQ multiplex PCR; TCRdb's copy has only in-frame clones and leaves some out. This sample has about 2.4 million clones, with around 90% found just once. The sequenced material came from naive CD4+ T cells sorted from blood. The subset denotes: CD45RA+ positively selected. Receptor source: a man aged 18 to 35 in good health.

V and J are TRBV6-1 and TRBJ1-1, with D possibly matching TRBD1 (6 bases). Trimming shortened V by 5 bases and J by 0 bases, and 13 bases separated the two germline ends. The germline V gene has CDR1 MNHNS and CDR2 SASEGT. The CDR3 has 15 residues. The CDR3 DNA reads as TGTGCCAGCAGTCTCCACGGGGACATGAACACTGAAGCTTTCTTT. Its translation is CASSLHGDMNTEAFF.

This chain links TRBV5-6 with TRBJ2-2; D gene ambiguous. This CDR3 has 15 amino acids. Trimming left V 0 bases short and J 3 bases short, with 9 bases between. Germline V gene sequence: CDR1 SGHDT, CDR2 YYEEEE. CDR3 amino acids: CASSLGSLYTGELFF. DNA for the CDR3: TGTGCCAGCAGCTTGGGGTCTCTTTACACCGGGGAGCTGTTTTTT.

The V and J genes are TRBV18 and TRBJ2-1, with D perhaps matching TRBD2 (7 bases). The V and J ends lost 3 bases and 4 bases respectively, with 13 bases between them. CDR1 is KGHSH, CDR2 LQKENI, per germline. The CDR3 has 15 amino acids. CDR3 nucleotide sequence: TGTGCCAGCTCACCTTTGAGGGGGGGATACAATGAGCAGTTCTTC. Translated, it gives CASSPLRGGYNEQFF.

The chain links TRBV11-3 to TRBJ2-2, with 10 bases lining up with TRBD2. V shed 5 bases, J shed 3 bases, and the junction held 3 bases outside the gene matches. Germline values: CDR1 SGHNT, CDR2 YENEEA. The CDR3 runs 15 residues. The CDR3 DNA is TGTGCCAGCAGCCTAGCGGGAGAATACACCGGGGAGCTGTTTTTT. This sequence encodes CASSLAGEYTGELFF. The full variable domain, with the rest looked up from reference TRBV11-3 and TRBJ2-2, is EAGVVQSPRYKIIEKKQPVAFWCNPISGHNTLYWYLQNLGQGPELLIRYENEEAVDDSQLPKDRFSAERLKGVDSTLKIQPAELGDSAVYLCASSLAGEYTGELFFGEGSRLTVL.

V usage is TRBV7-2 and J usage is TRBJ1-2; 7 positions match TRBD1. Per germline, CDR1 SGHTA and CDR2 FQGNSA. V lost 3 bases and J lost 4; bases outside the gene matches: 14. The CDR3 covers 17 residues. CDR3 amino acids: CASSLAGTVSSGYGYTF. In nucleotides, the CDR3 is TGTGCCAGCAGCTTGGCCGGGACAGTCTCATCAGGCTATGGCTACACCTTC. Full variable domain (missing parts from reference TRBV7-2 and TRBJ1-2): GAGVSQSPSNKVTEKGKDVELRCDPISGHTALYWYRQSLGQGLEFLIYFQGNSAPDKSGLPSDRFSAERTGGSVSTLTIQRTQQEDSAVYLCASSLAGTVSSGYGYTFGSGTRLTVV.

The rearrangement joins TRBV10-3 to TRBJ1-1, with 7 bases lining up with TRBD1. With 4 bases clipped from V and 11 bases from J, the junction kept 7 bases outside the gene matches. The germline gives CDR1 ENHRY, CDR2 SYGVKD. This CDR3 comprises 12 residues. CDR3: CAISGWQGEAFF. In DNA form, the CDR3 reads TGTGCCATCAGTGGATGGCAGGGGGAGGCTTTCTTT.

The gene calls are TRBV4-2 and TRBJ1-4; D is uncertain. V shed 1 base and J shed 0 bases, with 18 bases lying between them. The CDR3 totals 19 residues. Germline V CDR1 and CDR2: LGHNA, YNFKEQ. The CDR3: CASSQGLPGPTATNEKLFF. DNA for the CDR3: TGTGCCAGCAGCCAAGGGTTGCCAGGACCTACCGCAACTAATGAAAAACTGTTTTTT.

For this clone: This sample includes further DNA sequences coding for the same CDR3. The rearrangement links TRBV2 to TRBJ2-5; no firm D call. V lost 4 bases, J lost 0 bases, and 6 bases lay in between. Germline V gene lookup returns CDR1 SNHLY and CDR2 FYNNEI. This CDR3 is built from 13 residues. CDR3 sequence reads: CASSVGYQETQYF. The CDR3 DNA is TGTGCCAGCAGTGTAGGATACCAAGAGACCCAGTACTTC.

V and J are TRBV30 and TRBJ2-7; D remains ambiguous. V was pared by 1 base and J by 2 bases, with 6 bases between. Germline V gene sequence: CDR1 GTSNPN, CDR2 SVGIG (reference sequence). The CDR3 is 12 amino acids. The CDR3: CAWSETPYEQYF. The CDR3 DNA sequence: TGTGCCTGGAGTGAGACCCCCTACGAGCAGTACTTC.

In the case of this clone: The sample holds other DNA sequences that translate to the same CDR3. The chain employs TRBV5-4 and TRBJ2-7; 8 bases map to TRBD2. CDR3 length equals 15 residues. J lost 0 bases, V lost 4 bases, and 6 bases had no gene match. The V gene's germline CDR1 is SGHNT and CDR2 YYREEE (reference sequence). CDR3 coding DNA: TGTGCCAGCAGCCTGAGCGGGGGACTCTCCTACGAGCAGTACTTC. Translation gives CASSLSGGLSYEQYF.